This note documents a single T cell receptor (beta chain) sequence. This sample was included in a study of blood T cell repertoires in COVID-19. Assay used: immunoSEQ multiplex PCR; TCRdb lists only in-frame clones, some missing. The sample comprises 140,000 to 150,000 clones, roughly 80% of which are singletons, and more than 5% rests with the top ten. The CDR3 sequence is 12 residues long. V lost 3 bases and J 5 bases, leaving 11 bases between the germline ends. Looked up from germline, CDR1 is DFQATT and CDR2 is SNEGSKA (reference sequence). Sequencing used PBMCs or T cells enriched from blood (not recorded which). This TCR was recovered from a woman aged 35 to 49 who had recovered from COVID-19. The chain uses TRBV20-1 and TRBJ2-7; D gene ambiguous. CDR3 loop: CSASSWLDEQYF. DNA of the CDR3: TGCAGTGCTAGTAGCTGGTTAGACGAGCAGTACTTC.